Reported below is one TCR beta chain. This sample was included in a study of control samples from healthy donors and cancer patients. The CDR3 length is 14 residues. V shed 1 base and J shed 5 bases, with 10 bases lying between them. In germline, CDR1 is MGHRA, CDR2 YSYEKL. The protocol was immunoSEQ multiplex PCR, while the TCRdb copy is restricted to in-frame clones and leaves out a portion. The table has about 140,000 clones, around 85% seen once. The chain has TRBV4-1 and TRBJ2-3; D gene unclear. This sequence was found in a woman aged 25 to 39 in good health. The sample taken for sequencing was blood. The CDR3 region is CASSQVLTVDTQYF. In nucleotides, the CDR3 is TGCGCCAGCAGCCAAGTTTTAACGGTAGATACGCAGTATTTT.